The rows below give T cell receptor beta chains drawn from one sample of a study of cytomegalovirus exposure and HLA in healthy donors. Assay: immunoSEQ multiplex PCR; the TCRdb copy retains only in-frame clones and omits some. Among 200,000 to 250,000 clones, roughly 83% were seen once, and the ten largest hold 0.71%. The sequencing sample was made of PBMCs. Receptors originate from a boy aged 2-15 years in good health and CMV-seronegative. Each CDR3 is given with its conserved first and last residue. A D gene is named only where the DNA matches it firmly. Clone size is given for some rows only: seen once, a few or many times, or a class if the clone is expanded.

V gene	clone size	J gene	CDR3 length	D gene	CDR3 protein	CDR3 DNA
TRBV9	.	TRBJ1-6	14	.	CASSVEAYNSPLHF	TGTGCCAGCAGCGTAGAAGCTTATAATTCACCCCTCCACTTT
TRBV30	.	TRBJ1-1	11	.	CAWSVARGAFF	TGTGCCTGGAGTGTTGCCCGGGGAGCTTTCTTT
TRBV5-4	.	TRBJ2-5	15	TRBD2	CASSFGTSGGETQYF	TGTGCCAGCAGCTTTGGGACTAGCGGGGGCGAGACCCAGTACTTC
TRBV5-4	.	TRBJ2-4	15	.	CASSLGNPGEGIQYF	TGTGCCAGCAGCCTGGGGAACCCAGGCGAGGGCATTCAGTACTTC
TRBV30	once	TRBJ2-3	14	TRBD1	CAWSVRQDRVPQYF	TGTGCCTGGAGTGTACGCCAGGACAGGGTGCCGCAGTATTTT
TRBV5-1	.	TRBJ2-2	14	.	CASSLAANTGELFF	TGCGCCAGCAGCTTGGCCGCGAACACCGGGGAGCTGTTTTTT
TRBV5-4	.	TRBJ2-7	17	TRBD2	CASSYYLAGGPHDEQYF	TGTGCCAGCAGCTATTACTTAGCGGGGGGGCCTCATGATGAGCAGTACTTC
TRBV7-9	.	TRBJ1-2	15	TRBD1	CASSFGTGDNYGYTF	TGTGCCAGCAGCTTCGGGACAGGGGATAACTATGGCTACACCTTC
TRBV4-2	.	TRBJ2-1	13	.	CASSLHTSNEQFF	TGTGCCAGCAGCTTACACACCTCCAATGAGCAGTTCTTC
TRBV6-1	.	TRBJ2-5	15	.	CASSEYGGAGETQYF	TGTGCCAGCAGTGAATACGGAGGGGCAGGGGAGACCCAGTACTTC
TRBV11-1	.	TRBJ2-7	14	TRBD2	CASSRTSETYEQYF	TGTGCCAGCAGCCGGACTAGCGAGACCTACGAGCAGTACTTC